Sequencing of this T cell receptor beta chain was carried out in a study of control samples from healthy donors and cancer patients. The CDR3 is 11 amino acids. Germline V CDR1 and CDR2: GTSNPN, SVGIG (reference sequence). Trimming cost V 4 bases and J 7 bases, with 11 bases left between them. Only in-frame clones appear in the TCRdb table, and some are missing; sequencing was by immunoSEQ multiplex PCR. The data hold about 130,000 clones, with 80% to 95% observed a single time. This receptor was identified in a man between 35 and 55 years old in good health. The material sequenced was blood. The chain couples TRBV30 to TRBJ2-7; possible D gene TRBD1, 6 bases. CDR3 nucleotides: TGTGCCTGGATGGGGGCGGAAGAGCAGTACTTC. Translated, it gives CAWMGAEEQYF.